Listed below are T cell receptor beta chains from one sample, sequenced in a study of blood T cell repertoires in COVID-19. Assay: immunoSEQ multiplex PCR; the TCRdb copy retains only in-frame clones and omits some. The data contain more than 300,000 clones, approximately 90% of them singletons. Sequencing was done on a sample of PBMCs or T cells enriched from blood (not recorded which). The source is a woman aged 18-29 years who had recovered from COVID-19. Both conserved end residues are part of each CDR3. D genes are given only for firm matches. Size values are once, few and many counts, or a class for expanded clones, and some rows have none.

CDR3 DNA,CDR3 protein,V gene,D gene,CDR3 length,clone size,J gene
TGTGCCAGCAGCTTAGACAGGCCAGGGGCCGGGGAGCTGTTTTTT,CASSLDRPGAGELFF,TRBV11-2,NA,15,NA,TRBJ2-2
TGTGCCAGCAGTTGGGTTAGCGGGGTCTCCTACGAGCAGTACTTC,CASSWVSGVSYEQYF,TRBV2,TRBD2,15,once,TRBJ2-7
TGTGCCAGCAGCCGAGGACACCGCTCCTACAATGAGCAGTTCTTC,CASSRGHRSYNEQFF,TRBV6-2/TRBV6-3,NA,15,NA,TRBJ2-1
TGTGCCAGCACCCCTTTTATGCAGGACAGGGCCCAAGAGACCCAGTACTTC,CASTPFMQDRAQETQYF,TRBV5-6,TRBD1,17,NA,TRBJ2-5
TGTGCCAGCTCTGCCGGGACAGGGGACTACAATGAGCAGTTCTTC,CASSAGTGDYNEQFF,TRBV6-5,TRBD1,15,NA,TRBJ2-1
TGCAGCGTTGTGAGGGACACCGGGGAGCTGTTTTTT,CSVVRDTGELFF,TRBV29-1,NA,12,NA,TRBJ2-2
TGTGCCACCAGCAGAGATGGCACCATCTTTCAGTACTTC,CATSRDGTIFQYF,TRBV15,NA,13,NA,TRBJ2-7
TGCGCCAGCAGCTCTCTTAGCGGGGGGGCCACGTACAATGAGCAGTTCTTC,CASSSLSGGATYNEQFF,TRBV5-1,TRBD2,17,NA,TRBJ2-1
TGTGCCAGCAGCCGAGGGGGACAGGGGGTCACCGGGGAGCTGTTTTTT,CASSRGGQGVTGELFF,TRBV3-1/TRBV3-2,TRBD1,16,NA,TRBJ2-2
TGTGCCAGCAGTCGGGGGGCCGTCACCGGGGAGCTGTTTTTT,CASSRGAVTGELFF,TRBV28,NA,14,NA,TRBJ2-2
TGCGCCAGCAGCTTCACCGGGAACCCCTACGAGCAGTACTTC,CASSFTGNPYEQYF,TRBV5-1,NA,14,NA,TRBJ2-7
TGCGCCAGCAGCCAAGAAGGGGTAGCGGGGGGGCAGACCCAGTACTTC,CASSQEGVAGGQTQYF,TRBV4-1,TRBD2,16,NA,TRBJ2-5
TGTGCCAGCAGCCGCCTGGCTAAGGAGGGTTCTGGAAACACCATATATTTT,CASSRLAKEGSGNTIYF,TRBV3-1/TRBV3-2,NA,17,NA,TRBJ1-3
TGTGCCAGCAGCTTTGACAGCTCCTACGAGCAGTACTTC,CASSFDSSYEQYF,TRBV11-2,NA,13,NA,TRBJ2-7
TGTGCCAGCATGACGGTTCCGGGGCAGCCCCAGCATTTT,CASMTVPGQPQHF,TRBV19,NA,13,NA,TRBJ1-5
TGCGCCAGCGGGACTAGCGGCAAGACTGGGGCCAACGTCCTGACTTTC,CASGTSGKTGANVLTF,TRBV5-1,TRBD2,16,NA,TRBJ2-6
TGTGCCAGCAGCCCGAGGGGGCTCGAGCAGTACTTC,CASSPRGLEQYF,TRBV9,TRBD1,12,NA,TRBJ2-7
TGTGCCAGCAGCCCACCCCAGGGTACGAACACTGAAGCTTTCTTT,CASSPPQGTNTEAFF,TRBV13,NA,15,NA,TRBJ1-1
TGTGCCAGCAGCAAAAACCGGGACAGTAACACTGAAGCTTTCTTT,CASSKNRDSNTEAFF,TRBV5-4,TRBD1,15,NA,TRBJ1-1
TGTGCCAGCAGCTTACGACTAGCGATGGAGACCCAGTACTTC,CASSLRLAMETQYF,TRBV5-4,TRBD2,14,NA,TRBJ2-5
TGCAGCGTTACAGTAACTAATGAAAAACTGTTTTTT,CSVTVTNEKLFF,TRBV29-1,NA,12,NA,TRBJ1-4
TGTGCCAGTCGGGACGGGGGGACGACAGATACGCAGTATTTT,CASRDGGTTDTQYF,TRBV19,TRBD2,14,NA,TRBJ2-3
TGTGCCAGCACCCCGCCCGCAGGGCGGACAGATACGCAGTATTTT,CASTPPAGRTDTQYF,TRBV28,NA,15,NA,TRBJ2-3
TGTGCCAGCAGTTACTCGAGGTCAGAGTCGAACACTGAAGCTTTCTTT,CASSYSRSESNTEAFF,TRBV6-5,NA,16,NA,TRBJ1-1
TGTGCCAGCAGCGTATCCCTTTTAGGGGGCGAATTGCCCTCTGGAAACACCATATATTTT,CASSVSLLGGELPSGNTIYF,TRBV9,TRBD1,20,NA,TRBJ1-3
TGTGCCAGCAGTTACTCGATCCTAGCGGTCACCTACAATGAGCAGTTCTTC,CASSYSILAVTYNEQFF,TRBV6-2/TRBV6-3,TRBD2,17,NA,TRBJ2-1
TGCGCCAGCAGCCGGGGGCAAAGGGTGGTGAACACTGAAGCTTTCTTT,CASSRGQRVVNTEAFF,TRBV4-1,NA,16,once,TRBJ1-1
TGTGCCAGCAGTTACGATGGCGGGGGGATCTCCTACAATGAGCAGTTCTTC,CASSYDGGGISYNEQFF,TRBV6-2/TRBV6-3,TRBD2,17,NA,TRBJ2-1
TGTGCCAGCAGCTTACCGACAGGGGTCTACTACGAGCAGTACTTC,CASSLPTGVYYEQYF,TRBV7-9,TRBD1,15,NA,TRBJ2-7
TGTGCCAGCAGCTTAGACCCGCCAGGGAAAGCTTTCTTT,CASSLDPPGKAFF,TRBV11-2,NA,13,NA,TRBJ1-1
TGTGCCAGCAGCCAAGATTTCTTTTCCCCGTACAGGGGGGAAATCGAGCAGTACTTC,CASSQDFFSPYRGEIEQYF,TRBV4-2,TRBD1,19,NA,TRBJ2-7
TGTGCCTGGGACCGGACAGACCTGAACACCGGGGAGCTGTTTTTT,CAWDRTDLNTGELFF,TRBV30,NA,15,NA,TRBJ2-2
TGTGCCAGCAGCTTAAACCAGGGGGCGCACGGAAACACCATATATTTT,CASSLNQGAHGNTIYF,TRBV5-4,TRBD1,16,NA,TRBJ1-3
TGTGCCAGCAGCTTAGATCCATTGGGGGGAAATGAGCAGTTCTTC,CASSLDPLGGNEQFF,TRBV7-3,NA,15,NA,TRBJ2-1
TGTGCCAGCAGCCTCGGGACAGGGAAGCAGCCCCAGCATTTT,CASSLGTGKQPQHF,TRBV27,TRBD1,14,NA,TRBJ1-5
TGCGCCAGCAGCCAAGATTTTCCTAGCGGGGGCTACAATGAGCAGTTCTTC,CASSQDFPSGGYNEQFF,TRBV4-3,TRBD2,17,NA,TRBJ2-1
TGTGCCAGCACCCCGGGGGAATCGAAAAAACTGTTTTTT,CASTPGESKKLFF,TRBV6-5,NA,13,NA,TRBJ1-4
TGTGCCAGTATCGGGGGGTTGGGTCAGCCCCAGCATTTT,CASIGGLGQPQHF,TRBV19,NA,13,once,TRBJ1-5
TGCGCCAGCAGCCGGGGACAGCAAGGTTATTCACCCCTCCACTTT,CASSRGQQGYSPLHF,TRBV5-1,TRBD1,15,NA,TRBJ1-6
TGCGCCAGCAGCCAAGACCCACCAGGGATGAACACTGAAGCTTTCTTT,CASSQDPPGMNTEAFF,TRBV4-1,NA,16,once,TRBJ1-1
TGCGCCAGCAGCTTGCTGTTGAACACTGAAGCTTTCTTT,CASSLLLNTEAFF,TRBV5-1,NA,13,few,TRBJ1-1
TGTGCCAGCAGCTTAATCGGCGGGGGGGTTGAAGAGACCCAGTACTTC,CASSLIGGGVEETQYF,TRBV7-2,TRBD2,16,once,TRBJ2-5
TGTGCCAGTAGTATAATCGGAGGGACAGGGGCCGAAGCTTTCTTT,CASSIIGGTGAEAFF,TRBV19,TRBD1,15,NA,TRBJ1-1
TGTGCCAGCAGCGTAGTCGGGGTTGCCGTCCTGACTTTC,CASSVVGVAVLTF,TRBV9,NA,13,NA,TRBJ2-6
TGCGCCAGCAGCGGCGGGGGCTACGGGAACACTGAAGCTTTCTTT,CASSGGGYGNTEAFF,TRBV5-1,NA,15,NA,TRBJ1-1
TGTGCCAGCAGCTTGGAAGGGGGCAATCAGCCCCAGCATTTT,CASSLEGGNQPQHF,TRBV5-4,NA,14,NA,TRBJ1-5
TGCGCCAGCAGCCAAGAAGAGGAGGGGCGGCCCCAGCATTTT,CASSQEEEGRPQHF,TRBV4-1,NA,14,NA,TRBJ1-5
TGTGCCAGCAGTGGAGGTGGGTCCGGGGCCCAGCATTTT,CASSGGGSGAQHF,TRBV2,NA,13,NA,TRBJ1-5
TGCGCCAGCAGTACTCGGGACAGGGCCTTCTTTAGATCCTACAATGAGCAGTTCTTC,CASSTRDRAFFRSYNEQFF,TRBV10-2,TRBD1,19,NA,TRBJ2-1
TGTGCCAGCAGCGCAAGGTGGAGGCCGGACACTGAAGCTTTCTTT,CASSARWRPDTEAFF,TRBV9,NA,15,NA,TRBJ1-1